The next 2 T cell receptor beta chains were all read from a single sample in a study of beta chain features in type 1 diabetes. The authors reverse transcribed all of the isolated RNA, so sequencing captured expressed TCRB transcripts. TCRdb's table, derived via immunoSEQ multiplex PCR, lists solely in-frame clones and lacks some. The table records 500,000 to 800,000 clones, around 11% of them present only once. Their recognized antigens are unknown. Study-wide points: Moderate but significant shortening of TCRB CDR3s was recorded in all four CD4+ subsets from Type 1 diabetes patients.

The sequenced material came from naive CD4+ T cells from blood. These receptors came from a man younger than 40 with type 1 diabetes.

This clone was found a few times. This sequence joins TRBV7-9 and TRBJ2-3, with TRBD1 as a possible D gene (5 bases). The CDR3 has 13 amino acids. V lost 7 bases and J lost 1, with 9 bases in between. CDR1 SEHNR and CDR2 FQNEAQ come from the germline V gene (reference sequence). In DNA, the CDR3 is TGTGCCAGCAAAACGACAGGCACAGATACGCAGTATTTT. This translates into CASKTTGTDTQYF.

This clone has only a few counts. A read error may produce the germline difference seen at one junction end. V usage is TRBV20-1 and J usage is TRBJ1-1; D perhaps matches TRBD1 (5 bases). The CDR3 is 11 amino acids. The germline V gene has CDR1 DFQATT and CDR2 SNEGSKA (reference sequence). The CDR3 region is CSASREPGLLF. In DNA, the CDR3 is TGCAGTGCTAGCCGGGAGCCGGGGCTCCTTTTT.